This T cell receptor (beta chain) was documented in a study of tumor and adjacent non-tumor tissue in lung cancer (dated by TCRdb to about 2018). Regarding the research as a whole: The cohort included more than nine adenocarcinoma, a couple of squamous cell carcinoma and 1 small cell lung cancer patients. TCRbeta CDR3 sequencing was performed on thirty paired specimens, with one tumor sample and one normal lung sample collected per patient. A total of roughly 130,000,000 productive TCRbeta reads were generated by sequencing, corresponding to an average of approximately 4.5 million reads per sample. Bulk TCRbeta repertoires were compared between lung tumor tissue and matched distant non-tumor lung tissue obtained from around 16 lung cancer patients. Among the 15 or so patients, ages ranged from about 31 to 85 years, 10 were men and 5 were women, and disease was TNM stage I to III. Study-wide findings and limitations: Significantly higher TCR diversity was found in younger patients, and higher tumor TCR diversity was associated with shorter overall and disease-free survival. TCR diversity (inverse Simpson) was significantly higher in tumor than in normal lung tissue (431.37 vs 166.20, P = 0.0075, Mann-Whitney U test). Neither the sequencing platform nor unique molecular identifiers are named or mentioned anywhere in the methods. In normal lung, the top 100 clones accounted for a significantly larger cumulative share of the repertoire than in tumor tissue. With only about 14 patients in the cohort, the authors noted that larger samples and more detailed clinical data are needed. Because peripheral blood was not sequenced, blood TCRbeta repertoires in the lung cancer patients of the study were not examined.

The library was built by means of multiplex PCR. Sequencer: Illumina HiSeq 2500. TCRbeta libraries were constructed through three rounds of nested PCR with primers (Table S4) according to protocols modified from ARM-PCR. Before sequencing, PCR products of 200-500 bp were excised from the gel and purified with the QIAquick gel extraction kit. The authors' pipeline ran thus. Reads were cleaned using Trimmomatic, were merged into complete CDR3 sequences using FLASH, and were assigned to V(D)J germline segments using MiTCR. Clonal diversity was calculated as the inverse Simpson's index using VDJtools. A read counted as productive if the sequence was in-frame and lacked a premature stop codon. The public reads were reprocessed in TCRdb via fastp at Q25 and MiXCR, keeping in-frame beta chains. One record per CDR3 amino acid sequence lists the most common genes and DNA. The V and J calls were determined by TCRdb, not by the authors. The sample table contains tens of thousands of distinct CDR3 sequences; only one count was recorded for more than 55% of them. In total, the top ten clones hold under 35% of the sample.

RNA was isolated from bulk, unsorted tissue, and RNA quality was assessed with a NanoDrop ND-1000 and an Agilent 2100. The normal lung samples consisted of distant non-tumor tissue collected more than 3 cm from the tumor edge. The donors were newly diagnosed lung cancer patients admitted for thoracic surgery in China from August to November 2014 who had not received prior chemotherapy. Patients with previous radiotherapy or chemotherapy, or with another concurrent cancer, were excluded from the study. Surgical tissue pieces of roughly 1-2.2 cm3 were preserved in RNAlater solution and stored at -80 °C until use. This clonotype was seen just once. The antigen it binds to is not known. The final CDR3 position lacks the conserved phenylalanine or tryptophan, pointing to a likely read error. Because the CDR3's place on the DNA is in doubt, the DNA is left out and the CDR3 is given as listed by TCRdb. The source material was distant non-tumor lung tissue. The source of this sequence is a man between 65 and 80 years old with non-small cell lung cancer.

For the CDR3, the sequence is CASSRDEDRASYEQYL. Rearrangement joined TRBV11-2 to TRBJ2-7; the table assigns TRBD1, which was not confirmed against the DNA. Including both end residues, the CDR3 is 16 amino acids long. The germline V gene sets CDR1 to SGHAT and CDR2 to FQNNGV.